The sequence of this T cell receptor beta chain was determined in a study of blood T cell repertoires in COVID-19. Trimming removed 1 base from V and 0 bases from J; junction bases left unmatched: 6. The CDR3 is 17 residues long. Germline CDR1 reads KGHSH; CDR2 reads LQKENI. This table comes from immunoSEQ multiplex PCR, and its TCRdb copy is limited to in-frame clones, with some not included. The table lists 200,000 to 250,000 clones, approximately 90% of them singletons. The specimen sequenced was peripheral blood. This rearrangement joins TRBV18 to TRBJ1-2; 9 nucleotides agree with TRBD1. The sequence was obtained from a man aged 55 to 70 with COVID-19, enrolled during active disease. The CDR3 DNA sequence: TGTGCCAGCTCACCACTCCTACAGGGGGCAGCTAACTATGGCTACACCTTC. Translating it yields CASSPLLQGAANYGYTF. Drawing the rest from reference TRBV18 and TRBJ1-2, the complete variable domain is NAGVMQNPRHLVRRRGQEARLRCSPMKGHSHVYWYRQLPEEGLKFMVYLQKENIIDESGMPKERFSAEFPKEGPSILRIQQVVRGDSAAYFCASSPLLQGAANYGYTFGSGTRLTVV.